This TCR beta chain was captured in a study of T cells in women clearing cervical HPV infection. Turning to the study itself: Donors had HPV16-related CIN3 or worse; 2 had invasive cancer. Findings and caveats of the study: CIN3+ cases had significantly higher TCR richness than controls; evenness did not differ. Richness differences could reflect unmeasured T-cell content per sample. TRBV6-7 abundance was lower in cases than controls (0.11% versus 0.16%).

CDR1 is SNHLY and CDR2 is FYNNEI in the germline V gene. The CDR3 spans 16 residues. Trimming shortened V by 0 bases and J by 3 bases, and 15 bases separated the two germline ends. TCRdb's copy holds only in-frame clones and misses some; the assay was immunoSEQ multiplex PCR. The sample data list some 30,000 clones. As to this clone: Antigen: not known. The read stops 3 residues short of the end of the CDR3; the missing end is completed from the germline J gene.

The specimen was blood buffy coat. The chain has TRBV2 and TRBJ2-7, with D perhaps TRBD2 (6 bases). This TCR came from a woman between 18 and 70 years old with a cervical HPV16 infection that either progressed to CIN3+ or cleared (not recorded which). The covered CDR3 bases are TGTGCCAGCAGTGAAGCTATGGGGGGTCCTGGCTACGAG. This encodes CASSEAMGGPGYE. The entire CDR3 protein is CASSEAMGGPGYEQYF.